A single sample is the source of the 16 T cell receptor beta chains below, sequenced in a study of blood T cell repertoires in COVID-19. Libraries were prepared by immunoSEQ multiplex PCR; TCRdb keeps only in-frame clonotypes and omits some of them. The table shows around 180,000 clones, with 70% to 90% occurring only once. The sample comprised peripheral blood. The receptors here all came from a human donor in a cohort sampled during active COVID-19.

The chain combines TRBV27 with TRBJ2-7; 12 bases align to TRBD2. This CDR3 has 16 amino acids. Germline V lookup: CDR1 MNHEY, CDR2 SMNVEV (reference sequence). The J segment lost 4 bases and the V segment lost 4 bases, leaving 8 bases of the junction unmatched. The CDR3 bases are TGTGCCAGCAGTTCAGGGACTAGCGGGTTCGAATACGAGCAGTACTTC. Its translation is CASSSGTSGFEYEQYF.

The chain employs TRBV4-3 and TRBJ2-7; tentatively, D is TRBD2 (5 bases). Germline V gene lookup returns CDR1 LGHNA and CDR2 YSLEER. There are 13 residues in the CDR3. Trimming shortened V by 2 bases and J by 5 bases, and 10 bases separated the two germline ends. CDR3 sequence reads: CASSQLLADEQYF. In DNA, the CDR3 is TGCGCCAGCAGCCAACTCCTAGCTGACGAGCAGTACTTC.

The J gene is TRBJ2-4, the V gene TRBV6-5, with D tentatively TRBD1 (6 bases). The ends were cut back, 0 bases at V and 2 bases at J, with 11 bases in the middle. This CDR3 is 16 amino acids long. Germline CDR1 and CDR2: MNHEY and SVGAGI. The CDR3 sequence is CASSYSRQGTKNIQYF. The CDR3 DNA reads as TGTGCCAGCAGTTACTCGAGGCAGGGGACCAAAAACATTCAGTACTTC.

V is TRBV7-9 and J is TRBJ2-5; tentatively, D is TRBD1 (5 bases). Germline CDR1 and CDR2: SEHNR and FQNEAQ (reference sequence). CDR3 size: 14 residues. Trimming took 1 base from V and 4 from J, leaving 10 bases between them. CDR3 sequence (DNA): TGTGCCAGCAGCTTAGGGGTCCAGGGAGAGACCCAGTACTTC. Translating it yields CASSLGVQGETQYF.

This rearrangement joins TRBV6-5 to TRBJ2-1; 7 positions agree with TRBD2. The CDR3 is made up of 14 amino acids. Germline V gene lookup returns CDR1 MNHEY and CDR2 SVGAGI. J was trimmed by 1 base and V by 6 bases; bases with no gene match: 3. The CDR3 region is CASSRGSSYNEQFF. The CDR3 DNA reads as TGTGCCAGCAGCCGCGGGAGTTCCTACAATGAGCAGTTCTTC.

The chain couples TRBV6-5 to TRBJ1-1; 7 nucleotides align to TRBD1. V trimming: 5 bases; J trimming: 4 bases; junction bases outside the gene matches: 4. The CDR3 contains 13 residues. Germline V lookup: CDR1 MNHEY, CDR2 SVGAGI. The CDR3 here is CASSTPGGTEAFF. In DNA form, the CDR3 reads TGTGCCAGCAGTACCCCAGGGGGCACTGAAGCTTTCTTT.

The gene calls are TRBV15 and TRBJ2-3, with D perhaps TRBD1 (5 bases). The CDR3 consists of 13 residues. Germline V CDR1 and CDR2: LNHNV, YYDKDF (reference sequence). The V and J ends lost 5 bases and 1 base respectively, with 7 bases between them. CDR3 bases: TGTGCCACCAGCGAAGGGGGCACAGATACGCAGTATTTT. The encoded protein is CATSEGGTDTQYF. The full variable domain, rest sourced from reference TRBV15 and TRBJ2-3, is DAMVIQNPRYQVTQFGKPVTLSCSQTLNHNVMYWYQQKSSQAPKLLFHYYDKDFNNEADTPDNFQSRRPNTSFCFLDIRSPGLGDTAMYLCATSEGGTDTQYFGPGTRLTVL.

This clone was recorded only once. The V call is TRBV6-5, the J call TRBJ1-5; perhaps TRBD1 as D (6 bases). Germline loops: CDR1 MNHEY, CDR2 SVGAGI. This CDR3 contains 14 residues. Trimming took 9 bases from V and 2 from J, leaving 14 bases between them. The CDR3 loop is CARGVRGCNQPQHF. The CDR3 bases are TGTGCCAGGGGAGTCAGGGGTTGCAATCAGCCCCAGCATTTT.

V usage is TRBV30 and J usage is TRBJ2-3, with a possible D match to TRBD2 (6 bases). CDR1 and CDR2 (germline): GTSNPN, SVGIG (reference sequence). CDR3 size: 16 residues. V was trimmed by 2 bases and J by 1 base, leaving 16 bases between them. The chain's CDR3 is CAWSRGGSVGTDTQYF. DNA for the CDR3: TGTGCCTGGAGTCGGGGAGGTTCGGTCGGCACAGATACGCAGTATTTT. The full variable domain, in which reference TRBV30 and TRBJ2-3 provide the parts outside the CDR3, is SQTIHQWPATLVQPVGSPLSLECTVEGTSNPNLYWYRQAAGRGLQLLFYSVGIGQISSEVPQNLSASRPQDRQFILSSKKLLLSDSGFYLCAWSRGGSVGTDTQYFGPGTRLTVL.

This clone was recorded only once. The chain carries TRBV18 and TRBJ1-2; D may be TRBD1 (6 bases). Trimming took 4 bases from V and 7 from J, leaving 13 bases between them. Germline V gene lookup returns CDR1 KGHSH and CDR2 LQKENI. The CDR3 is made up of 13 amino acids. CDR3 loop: CASSHDTGSGYTF. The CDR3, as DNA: TGTGCCAGCTCACACGACACAGGGAGTGGCTACACCTTC. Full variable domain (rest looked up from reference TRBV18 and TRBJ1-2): NAGVMQNPRHLVRRRGQEARLRCSPMKGHSHVYWYRQLPEEGLKFMVYLQKENIIDESGMPKERFSAEFPKEGPSILRIQQVVRGDSAAYFCASSHDTGSGYTFGSGTRLTVV.

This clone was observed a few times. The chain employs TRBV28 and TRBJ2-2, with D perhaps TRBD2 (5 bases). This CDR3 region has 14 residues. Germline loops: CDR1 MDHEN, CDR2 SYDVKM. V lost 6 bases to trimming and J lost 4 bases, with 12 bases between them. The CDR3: CASSVPGGTGELFF. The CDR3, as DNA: TGTGCCAGCAGCGTTCCAGGAGGCACCGGGGAGCTGTTTTTT. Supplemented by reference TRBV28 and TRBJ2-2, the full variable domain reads DVKVTQSSRYLVKRTGEKVFLECVQDMDHENMFWYRQDPGLGLRLIYFSYDVKMKEKGDIPEGYSVSREKKERFSLILESASTNQTSMYLCASSVPGGTGELFFGEGSRLTVL.

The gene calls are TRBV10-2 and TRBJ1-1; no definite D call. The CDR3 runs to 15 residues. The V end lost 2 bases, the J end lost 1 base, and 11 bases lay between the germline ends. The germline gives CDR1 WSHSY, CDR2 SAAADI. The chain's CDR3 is CASSEATVSNTEAFF. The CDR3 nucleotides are TGCGCCAGCAGTGAGGCTACAGTGTCGAACACTGAAGCTTTCTTT.

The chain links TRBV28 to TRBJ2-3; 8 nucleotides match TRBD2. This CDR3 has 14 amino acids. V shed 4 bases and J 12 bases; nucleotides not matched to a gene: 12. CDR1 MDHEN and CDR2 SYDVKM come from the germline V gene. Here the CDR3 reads CASSSHYGTRVQYF. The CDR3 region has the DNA TGTGCCAGCAGTTCACACTACGGGACTAGAGTCCAGTATTTT.

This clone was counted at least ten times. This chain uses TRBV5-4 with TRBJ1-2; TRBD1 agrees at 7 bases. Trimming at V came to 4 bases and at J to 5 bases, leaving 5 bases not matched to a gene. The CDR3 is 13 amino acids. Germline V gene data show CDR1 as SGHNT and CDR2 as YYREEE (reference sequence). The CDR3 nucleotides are TGTGCCAGCAGCGCAGACAGGGCTTATGGCTACACCTTC. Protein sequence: CASSADRAYGYTF.

CDR3 sequence (DNA): TGTGCCAGCAGTGAAGCATATGGGGGGACAGGCACCAAACCTGAGCAGTTCTTC. This codes for CASSEAYGGTGTKPEQFF. The chain couples TRBV6-1 to TRBJ2-1; 8 nucleotides line up with TRBD1. The CDR3 runs 18 residues. With 0 bases clipped from V and 9 bases from J, the junction kept 16 bases outside the gene matches. Per germline, CDR1 MNHNS and CDR2 SASEGT.

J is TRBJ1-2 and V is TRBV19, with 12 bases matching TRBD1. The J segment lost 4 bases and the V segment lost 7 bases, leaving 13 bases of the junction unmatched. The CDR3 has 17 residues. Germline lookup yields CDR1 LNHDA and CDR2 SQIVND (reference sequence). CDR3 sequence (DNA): TGTGCCAGTACCCTAGGGACAGGGGGCGCGAAGATCTATGGCTACACCTTC. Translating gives CASTLGTGGAKIYGYTF. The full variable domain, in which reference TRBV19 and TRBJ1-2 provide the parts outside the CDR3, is DGGITQSPKYLFRKEGQNVTLSCEQNLNHDAMYWYRQDPGQGLRLIYYSQIVNDFQKGDIAEGYSVSREKKESFPLTVTSAQKNPTAFYLCASTLGTGGAKIYGYTFGSGTRLTVV.